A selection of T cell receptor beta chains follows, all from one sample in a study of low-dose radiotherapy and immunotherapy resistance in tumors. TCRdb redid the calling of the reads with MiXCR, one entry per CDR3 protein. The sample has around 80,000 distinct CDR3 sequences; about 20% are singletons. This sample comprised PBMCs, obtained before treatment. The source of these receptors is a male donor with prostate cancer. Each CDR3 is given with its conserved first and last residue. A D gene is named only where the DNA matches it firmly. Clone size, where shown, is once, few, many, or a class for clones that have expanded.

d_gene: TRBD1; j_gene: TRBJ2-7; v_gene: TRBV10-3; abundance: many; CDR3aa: CATGQGNGLAYEQYF; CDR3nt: TGTGCCACGGGACAGGGGAATGGATTGGCCTACGAGCAGTACTTC
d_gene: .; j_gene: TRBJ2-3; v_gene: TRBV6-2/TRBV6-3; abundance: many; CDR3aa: CASQGREADTQYF; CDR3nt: TGTGCCAGCCAAGGACGTGAGGCTGATACGCAGTATTTT
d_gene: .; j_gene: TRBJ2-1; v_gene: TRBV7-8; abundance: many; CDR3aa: CASSLGRGISYNEQFF; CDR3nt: TGTGCCAGCAGCTTAGGACGGGGAATCTCCTACAATGAGCAGTTCTTC
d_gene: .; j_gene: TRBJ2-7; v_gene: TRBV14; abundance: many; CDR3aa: CASSFSYEQYF; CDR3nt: TGTGCCAGCAGCTTTTCCTACGAGCAGTACTTC
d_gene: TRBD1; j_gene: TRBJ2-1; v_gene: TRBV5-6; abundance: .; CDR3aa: CASSSGQGSGRRGEQFF; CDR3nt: TGTGCCAGCAGCTCGGGACAGGGTTCCGGGAGGAGGGGTGAGCAGTTCTTC
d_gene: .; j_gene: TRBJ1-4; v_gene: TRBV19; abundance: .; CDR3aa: CASNRGQGNEKLFFF; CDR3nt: .
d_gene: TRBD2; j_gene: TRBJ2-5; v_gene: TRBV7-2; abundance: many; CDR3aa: CASSPGLAGRRAETQYF; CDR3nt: TGTGCCAGCAGCCCGGGACTAGCGGGAAGGAGGGCAGAGACCCAGTACTTC
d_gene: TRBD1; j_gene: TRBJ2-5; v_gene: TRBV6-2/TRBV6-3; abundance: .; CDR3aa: CASSVTGARQETQYF; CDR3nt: TGTGCCAGCAGTGTAACAGGGGCTCGCCAAGAGACCCAGTACTTC
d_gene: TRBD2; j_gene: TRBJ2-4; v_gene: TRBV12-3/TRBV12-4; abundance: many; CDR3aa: CASSFGTSGSGVQYF; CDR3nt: TGTGCCAGCAGTTTCGGGACTAGCGGTTCGGGTGTTCAGTACTTC
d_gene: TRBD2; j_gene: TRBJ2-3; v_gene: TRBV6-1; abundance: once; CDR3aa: CASNPSRGAGTDTQYF; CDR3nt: TGTGCCAGCAATCCCTCGCGGGGGGCCGGCACAGATACGCAGTATTTT
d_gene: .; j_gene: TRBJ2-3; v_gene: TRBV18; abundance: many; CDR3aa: CASSPTGGTDTQYF; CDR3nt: TGTGCCAGCTCACCAACGGGGGGCACAGATACGCAGTATTTT
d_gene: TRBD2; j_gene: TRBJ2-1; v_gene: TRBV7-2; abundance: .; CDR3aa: CASSLSWGLAGHNEQFF; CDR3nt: TGTGCCAGCAGCTTGAGCTGGGGACTAGCGGGCCACAATGAGCAGTTCTTC
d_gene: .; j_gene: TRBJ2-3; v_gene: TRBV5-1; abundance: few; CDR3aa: CASSLAISGGGTQYF; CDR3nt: TGCGCCAGCAGCTTGGCCATAAGCGGTGGGGGTACGCAGTATTTT
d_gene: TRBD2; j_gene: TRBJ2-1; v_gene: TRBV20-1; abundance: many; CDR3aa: CSARAGTRDHNEQFF; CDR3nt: TGCAGTGCTAGAGCCGGGACTAGGGATCACAATGAGCAGTTCTTC
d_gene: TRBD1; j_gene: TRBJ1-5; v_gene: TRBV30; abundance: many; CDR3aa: CAWSVQGDNQPQHF; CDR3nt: TGTGCCTGGAGTGTACAGGGGGACAATCAGCCCCAGCATTTT
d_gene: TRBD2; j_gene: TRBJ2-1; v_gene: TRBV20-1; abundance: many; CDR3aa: CRTGTSGGASYNEQFF; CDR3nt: TGCAGGACCGGGACTAGCGGGGGGGCGTCCTACAATGAGCAGTTCTTC
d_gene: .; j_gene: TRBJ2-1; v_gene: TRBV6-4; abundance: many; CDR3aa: CASSRGSSSYNEQFF; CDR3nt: TGTGCCAGCAGCAGGGGATCCAGCTCCTACAATGAGCAGTTCTTC
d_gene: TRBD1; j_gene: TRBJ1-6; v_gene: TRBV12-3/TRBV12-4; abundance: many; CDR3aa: CASTSWGQGNSPLHF; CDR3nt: TGTGCCAGCACATCGTGGGGACAGGGGAATTCACCCCTCCACTTT
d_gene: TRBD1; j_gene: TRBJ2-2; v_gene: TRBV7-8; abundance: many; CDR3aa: CASSTTGHGELFF; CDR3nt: TGTGCCAGCAGTACGACAGGGCACGGGGAGCTGTTTTTT
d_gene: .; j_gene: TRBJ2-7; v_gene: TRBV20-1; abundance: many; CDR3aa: CSARPITPGYEQYF; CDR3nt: TGCAGTGCTAGACCCATAACCCCAGGGTACGAGCAGTACTTC
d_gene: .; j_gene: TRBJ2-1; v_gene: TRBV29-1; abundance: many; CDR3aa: CSEFDSSYNEQFF; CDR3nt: TGCAGCGAATTCGACAGCTCCTACAATGAGCAGTTCTTC
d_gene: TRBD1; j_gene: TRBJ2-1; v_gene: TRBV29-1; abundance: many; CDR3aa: CSVAGTETYNEQFF; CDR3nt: TGCAGCGTTGCTGGGACAGAAACTTACAATGAGCAGTTCTTC
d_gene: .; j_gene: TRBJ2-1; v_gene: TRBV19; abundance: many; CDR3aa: CASSIEQTSYNEQFF; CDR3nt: TGTGCCAGTAGTATAGAACAGACCTCCTACAATGAGCAGTTCTTC
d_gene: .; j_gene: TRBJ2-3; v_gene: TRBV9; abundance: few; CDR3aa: CASSTTDGRNTDTQYF; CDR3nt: TGTGCCAGCAGCACGACCGATGGGAGGAACACAGATACGCAGTATTTT
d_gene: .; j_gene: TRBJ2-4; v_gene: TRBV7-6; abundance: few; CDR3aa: CASSLVLGTGKNIQYF; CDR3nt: TGTGCCAGCAGCTTAGTCCTTGGGACTGGCAAAAACATTCAGTACTTC
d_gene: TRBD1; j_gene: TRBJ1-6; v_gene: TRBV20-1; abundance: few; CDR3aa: CSARDEDRGRVNSPLHF; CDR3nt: TGCAGTGCTAGGGATGAGGACAGGGGAAGGGTCAATTCACCCCTCCACTTT
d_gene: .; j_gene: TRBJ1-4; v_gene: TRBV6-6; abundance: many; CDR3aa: CASNSFEGATNEKLFF; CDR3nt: TGTGCCAGCAATTCCTTTGAGGGGGCAACTAATGAAAAACTGTTTTTT
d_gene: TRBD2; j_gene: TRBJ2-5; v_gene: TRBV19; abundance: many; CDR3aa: CASSSTSGTGETQYF; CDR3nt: TGTGCCAGTAGCTCGACTAGCGGGACAGGAGAGACCCAGTACTTC
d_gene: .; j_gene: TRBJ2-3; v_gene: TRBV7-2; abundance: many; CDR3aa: CASSLRRGRGDTQYF; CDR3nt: TGTGCCAGCAGCTTAAGGAGGGGGCGGGGAGATACGCAGTATTTT
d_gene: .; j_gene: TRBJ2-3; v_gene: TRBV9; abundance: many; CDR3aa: CASSVDVGTDTQYF; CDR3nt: TGTGCCAGCAGCGTAGATGTGGGCACAGATACGCAGTATTTT
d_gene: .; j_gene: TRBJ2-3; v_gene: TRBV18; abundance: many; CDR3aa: CASSPPGPQYF; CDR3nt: TGTGCCAGCTCCCCGCCAGGGCCGCAGTATTTT
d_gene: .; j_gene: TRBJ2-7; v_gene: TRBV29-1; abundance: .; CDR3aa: CSVGQFNYEQYF; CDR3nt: TGCAGCGTAGGACAGTTTAATTACGAGCAGTACTTC
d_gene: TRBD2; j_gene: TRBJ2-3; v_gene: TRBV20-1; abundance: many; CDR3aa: CSAHRPGTRSDTDTQYF; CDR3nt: TGCAGTGCCCACAGGCCCGGGACTAGAAGCGACACAGATACGCAGTATTTT
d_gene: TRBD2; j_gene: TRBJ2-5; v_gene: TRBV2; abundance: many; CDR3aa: CASTSGGFQETQYF; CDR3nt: TGTGCCAGTACTAGCGGGGGTTTCCAAGAGACCCAGTACTTC
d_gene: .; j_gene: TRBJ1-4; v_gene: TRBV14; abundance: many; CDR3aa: CASSRERGTEKNEKLFF; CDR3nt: TGTGCCAGCAGCCGAGAACGAGGAACAGAAAAGAATGAAAAACTGTTTTTT
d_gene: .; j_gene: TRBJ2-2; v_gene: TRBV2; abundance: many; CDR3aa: CASSETRLGTGELFF; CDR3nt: TGTGCCAGCAGTGAAACCAGACTAGGCACCGGGGAGCTGTTTTTT
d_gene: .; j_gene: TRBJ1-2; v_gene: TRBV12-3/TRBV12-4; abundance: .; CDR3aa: CATSGQPTYGYTF; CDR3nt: TGTGCCACCAGTGGACAGCCCACCTATGGCTACACCTTC
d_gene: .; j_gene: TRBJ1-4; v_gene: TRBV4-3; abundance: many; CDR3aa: CASSQDWASATNEKLFF; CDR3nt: TGCGCCAGCAGCCAAGATTGGGCCTCTGCAACTAATGAAAAACTGTTTTTT
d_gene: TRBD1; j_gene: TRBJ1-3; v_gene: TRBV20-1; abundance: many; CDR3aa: CSARAGQGGNTIYF; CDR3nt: TGCAGTGCTAGAGCGGGACAGGGCGGAAACACCATATATTTT
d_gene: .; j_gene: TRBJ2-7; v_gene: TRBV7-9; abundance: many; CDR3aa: CASSFATYEQYF; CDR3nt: TGTGCCAGCAGCTTCGCGACCTACGAGCAGTACTTC
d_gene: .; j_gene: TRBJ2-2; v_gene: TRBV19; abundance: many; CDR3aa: CASTGTGELFF; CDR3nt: TGTGCCAGTACGGGGACCGGGGAGCTGTTTTTT
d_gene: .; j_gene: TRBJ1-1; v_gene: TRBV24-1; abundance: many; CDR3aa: CATSGGTGEAFF; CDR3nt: TGTGCCACCAGTGGGGGAACGGGTGAAGCTTTCTTT
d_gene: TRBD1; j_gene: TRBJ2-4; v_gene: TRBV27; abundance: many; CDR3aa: CASRPGQGAFLAKNIQYF; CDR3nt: TGTGCCAGCAGGCCGGGACAGGGGGCTTTTCTAGCCAAAAACATTCAGTACTTC
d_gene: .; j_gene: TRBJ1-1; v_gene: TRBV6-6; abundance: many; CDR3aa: CASKGLATVNTEAFF; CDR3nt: TGTGCCAGCAAGGGGCTGGCTACGGTGAACACTGAAGCTTTCTTT
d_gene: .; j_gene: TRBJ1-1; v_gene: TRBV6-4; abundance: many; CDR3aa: CASSPSGLNTEAFF; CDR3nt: TGTGCCAGCAGTCCCTCCGGATTGAACACTGAAGCTTTCTTT
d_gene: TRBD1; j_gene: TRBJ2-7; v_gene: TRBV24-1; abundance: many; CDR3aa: CATSDFKQGSGYEQYF; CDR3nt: TGTGCCACCAGTGATTTTAAACAGGGGTCAGGATACGAGCAGTACTTC
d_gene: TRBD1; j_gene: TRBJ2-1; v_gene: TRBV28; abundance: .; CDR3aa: CASSDYAGTGVNEQFF; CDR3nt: TGTGCCAGCAGTGACTACGCCGGGACAGGGGTTAATGAGCAGTTCTTC
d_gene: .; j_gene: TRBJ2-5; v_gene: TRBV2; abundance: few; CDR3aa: CASRDFQETQYF; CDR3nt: TGTGCCAGCCGGGATTTCCAAGAGACCCAGTACTTC
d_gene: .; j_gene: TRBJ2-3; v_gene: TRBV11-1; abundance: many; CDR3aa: CASSLGSSLRTDTQYF; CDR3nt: TGTGCCAGCAGCTTAGGGTCGAGTCTCCGCACAGATACGCAGTATTTT
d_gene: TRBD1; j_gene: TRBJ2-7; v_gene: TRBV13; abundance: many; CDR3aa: CASSLPPGGYEQYF; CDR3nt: TGTGCCAGCAGCTTACCACCAGGGGGCTACGAGCAGTACTTC
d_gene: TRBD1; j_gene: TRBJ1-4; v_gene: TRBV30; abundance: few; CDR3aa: CAWSVRGHRGVGEKLFF; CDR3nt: TGTGCCTGGAGTGTGAGGGGGCACCGCGGTGTTGGTGAAAAACTGTTTTTT
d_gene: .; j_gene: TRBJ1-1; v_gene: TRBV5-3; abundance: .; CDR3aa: CARSLGGDTEAFF; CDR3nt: TGTGCCAGAAGCTTGGGTGGCGACACTGAAGCTTTCTTT